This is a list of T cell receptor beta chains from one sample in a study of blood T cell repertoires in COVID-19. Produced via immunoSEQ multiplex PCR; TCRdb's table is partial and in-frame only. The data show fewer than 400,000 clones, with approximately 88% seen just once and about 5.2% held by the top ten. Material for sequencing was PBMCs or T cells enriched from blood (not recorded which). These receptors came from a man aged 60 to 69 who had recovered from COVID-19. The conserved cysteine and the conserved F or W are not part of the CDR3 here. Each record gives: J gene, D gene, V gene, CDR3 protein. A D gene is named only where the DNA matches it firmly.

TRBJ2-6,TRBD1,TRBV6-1,ASSEQGAGGANVLT
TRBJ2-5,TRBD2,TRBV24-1,ATSEPGRGEQQETQY
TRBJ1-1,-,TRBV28,ASSLGAATEAF
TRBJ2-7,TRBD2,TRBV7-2,ASSSTSGIIYEQY
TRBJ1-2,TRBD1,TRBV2,ASSSTGGGYT
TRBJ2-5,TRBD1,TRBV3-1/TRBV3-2,ASSQAYDRGETQY
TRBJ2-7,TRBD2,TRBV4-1,ASSQERLAGGGSSYEQY
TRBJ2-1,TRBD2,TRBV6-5,ASSSLGRERNEQF
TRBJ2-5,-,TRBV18,ASSLQGQETQY
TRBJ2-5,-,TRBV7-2,ATRRGLQETQY
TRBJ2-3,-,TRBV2,ASSVAVSTDTQY
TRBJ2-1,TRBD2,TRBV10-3,AIKGLAGGPHEQF
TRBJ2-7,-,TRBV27,ASRNPTGEQY
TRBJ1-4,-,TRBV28,ASSGIQGSFNEKLF
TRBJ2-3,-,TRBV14,ASSARQVTDTQY